This T cell receptor (beta chain) originates from a study of stem cell transplantation in POMP-related autoinflammatory disease. Here immunoSEQ multiplex PCR was the method, and the copy in TCRdb shows in-frame clones only, minus some. There are around 10,000 clones in the sample; around 86% occur only once, and approximately 56% lies in the top ten. The CDR3 is made up of 13 amino acids. V lost 2 bases, J lost 6 bases, and 10 bases lay in between. Germline assignment: CDR1 SGHDT and CDR2 YYEEEE. Broader study findings: Across all analyzed T-cell subsets, patients with PRAID tended toward reduced diversity and increased clonality. Unique TRB V-J gene pairings were limited in number in patients with PRAID.

Comment on this clone: Its antigen remains unknown.

V gene TRBV5-6 combines with J gene TRBJ2-3; no definite D call. Sequencing was performed on CD8+ T cells from PBMCs, taken before stem cell transplantation. The source is a human donor with POMP-related autoinflammation and immune dysregulation (PRAID). CDR3 residues: CASSLNPVDTQYF. The CDR3 bases are TGTGCCAGCAGCTTAAACCCCGTGGATACGCAGTATTTT.